The sequence of this T cell receptor (beta chain) was determined in a study of blood T cell repertoires in COVID-19 (dated by TCRdb to the early 2020s). Describing the broader study: Samples covering the acute and convalescent phases of COVID-19 were provided by collaborators in the United States, Italy and Spain. The sample metadata nearly always contained a de-identified subject ID, COVID-19 status, age in years and sex. A freely available public database, intended as a resource for researchers studying the immune response to SARS-CoV-2, is where the repertoires were released. Where available, HLA class I and class II types were taken from metadata supplied by the sample provider and were not determined by assay-based typing. Deeply sampled blood TCRbeta repertoires from subjects exposed to, actively infected with, or recovered from COVID-19 were included in the dataset. The material from the prospective study consisted of cDNA or gDNA derived from T cells, B-cell-depleted T cells, or PBMCs. Samples were obtained from the ongoing ImmuneRACE study (first 160 participants) and from 1,200 or so subjects provided by 6 global collaborators. What the authors observed across the whole study: How much clinical and demographic metadata was included differed by source and by participant, and the metadata was provided uncurated.

TCRbeta CDR3 regions were amplified from genomic DNA using the immunoSEQ Assay, a bias-controlled multiplex PCR. On the authors' methods: Within the assay, amplification of reference gene primers was used to estimate how many nucleated cells each sample contained. To quantify the absolute abundance of each unique TCRbeta CDR3 rearrangement, sequence reads were collapsed and filtered. For each sample, productive Simpson clonality was calculated as the square root of Simpson's diversity index across productive rearrangements. TCRdb limited this immuneACCESS table to in-frame rearrangements with V and J called. A share of clones is missing; checked studies link under half to unresolved V genes, and the rest is unexplained. That table supplies the V and J calls and clone size; D and trimming were determined from the DNA. The sample profile shows roughly 120,000 clones; approximately 88% of them were found once. Jointly, the top ten make up 0.7% to 0.85% of the sample.

A note on this clone: Its antigen remains undetermined. No base-level quality is on record; no much larger clone is a single base apart.

Whole blood was collected in K2EDTA tubes by collaborating institutions according to the institutions' own protocols. For TCRbeta analysis, collaborators shipped samples in one of three forms: frozen whole blood, isolated PBMCs, or DNA extracted from either of those sample types. V was cut back by 5 bases and J by 4 bases, leaving a gap of 26 bases between them. The germline V gene supplies CDR1 SGHDN and CDR2 FVKESK. Spanning cysteine to phenylalanine, the CDR3 consists of 18 amino acids. The CDR3 DNA has 54 bases and is translated from base 1. Material for sequencing was peripheral blood. The clonotype comes from a woman in her seventies with acute or convalescent COVID-19. The rearrangement joined TRBV14 to TRBJ1-1, and TRBD1 may be the D gene, going by 6 matching bases. CDR3 sequence: CASSATGRIAPSRTEAFF. In nucleotides, the sequence is TGTGCCAGCAGCGCTACAGGGCGGATCGCCCCCTCTCGCACTGAAGCTTTCTTT.